This note documents a single TCR beta chain sequence. Its antigen is unidentified. PCR amplification relied on 60 Vbeta primers (plus 13 Jbeta primers). The method was immunoSEQ multiplex PCR; TCRdb's version includes in-frame clones alone and lacks a portion of them. The table shows 80,000 to 100,000 clones, with approximately 81% occurring only once. This record comes from a study of cytomegalovirus exposure and HLA in healthy donors. Background on the study: Of the donors genotyped, several hundred in all, about 80% fell in the Caucasian-associated ancestry cluster. Regarding the study as a whole: For most TCR beta V segments, an earlier analysis put the productive rate at about 87% or about 30% of the time. It was in a later analysis that TCR association rates were seen to vary by HLA locus, highest for DRB1 and lowest for HLA-C.

This CDR3 has 18 residues. Germline V gene data show CDR1 as SEHNR and CDR2 as FQNEAQ (reference sequence). Trimming left V 1 base short and J 2 bases short, with 15 bases between. The TCR was taken from a male donor in good health and CMV-seropositive. The specimen sequenced was PBMCs. The chain is built from TRBV7-9 and TRBJ2-6, with D possibly matching TRBD2 (6 bases). The CDR3 loop is CASSLERVILPGANVLTF. The CDR3 region has the DNA TGTGCCAGCAGCTTAGAGCGGGTAATTCTACCTGGGGCCAACGTCCTGACTTTC.